A selection of T cell receptor beta chains follows, all from one sample in a study of T cell repertoires in cytomegalovirus infection. Their target antigens are unknown. One entry per CDR3 protein results from TCRdb running MiXCR on the reads. The sample includes about 270,000 distinct CDR3 sequences, 20% to 25% seen only once; the top ten take about 21%. The specimen was cultured PBMCs, collected from culture after CMV antigen stimulation. The receptors stem from a human donor in good health (CMV status not recorded). Some clones in this sample may be carry-over from other donors' samples. Each CDR3 is given with its conserved first and last residue. D genes are given only for firm matches. Where a row states a size, it is once, few, many or the class of an expanded clone; other rows omit it.

length: 11; J: TRBJ2-5; V: TRBV20-1; size: -; D: -; DNA: TGCAGTGCTAGGAAAAGAGAGACCCAGTACTTC; CDR3: CSARKRETQYF
length: 15; J: TRBJ2-1; V: TRBV12-3/TRBV12-4; size: many; D: -; DNA: TGTGCCAGCAGCCAGGGCGGTCCAACAGCGGGTGAGCAGTTCTTC; CDR3: CASSQGGPTAGEQFF
length: 12; J: TRBJ1-2; V: TRBV6-2/TRBV6-3; size: once; D: -; DNA: TGTGCCAGCAGTTACGGGCAGGATGGCTACACCTTC; CDR3: CASSYGQDGYTF
length: 15; J: TRBJ2-1; V: TRBV2; size: -; D: TRBD2; DNA: TGTGCCAGCAGTGAAAGGACTAGCGGGAGGAATGAGCAGTTCTTC; CDR3: CASSERTSGRNEQFF
length: 18; J: TRBJ2-1; V: TRBV7-6; size: many; D: TRBD2; DNA: TGTGCCAGCAGCTTGGAGGGACTAGCGGGAGGTCTCCGCAATGAGCAGTTCTTC; CDR3: CASSLEGLAGGLRNEQFF
length: 14; J: TRBJ2-5; V: TRBV10-2; size: few; D: -; DNA: TGCGCCAGCAGCGAGCCGGGGTACCAAGAGACCCAGTACTTC; CDR3: CASSEPGYQETQYF
length: 17; J: TRBJ2-5; V: TRBV4-2; size: -; D: TRBD2; DNA: TGTGCCAGCAGCCAAGATCAATTAGCGGGAGGGCTAGAGACCCAGTACTTC; CDR3: CASSQDQLAGGLETQYF
length: 16; J: TRBJ2-1; V: TRBV7-8; size: few; D: TRBD2; DNA: TGTGCCAGCAGCTTAACGGGGGGTAGTCGTTACAATGAGCAGTTCTTC; CDR3: CASSLTGGSRYNEQFF
length: 17; J: TRBJ1-3; V: TRBV11-3; size: -; D: -; DNA: TGTGCCAGCAGCGCCAGTCGGGATCTCACCCCTGGAAACACCATATATTTT; CDR3: CASSASRDLTPGNTIYF
length: 17; J: TRBJ2-3; V: TRBV20-1; size: few; D: TRBD2; DNA: TGCAGTGCTAGAGAGACGACTAGCGGGACCATAATGGATACGCAGTATTTT; CDR3: CSARETTSGTIMDTQYF
length: 15; J: TRBJ1-6; V: TRBV19; size: -; D: TRBD1; DNA: TGTGCCAGTAGTGATGGACAGGGCAAGAATTCACCCCTCCACTTT; CDR3: CASSDGQGKNSPLHF
length: 14; J: TRBJ2-7; V: TRBV5-4; size: -; D: -; DNA: TGTGCCAGCAGCACGACCGACTCTCGGTACGAGCAGTACTTC; CDR3: CASSTTDSRYEQYF
length: 14; J: TRBJ1-1; V: TRBV7-8; size: many; D: -; DNA: TGTGCCAGCAGCTTCAACGACTGGAGCACTGAAGCTTTCTTT; CDR3: CASSFNDWSTEAFF
length: 14; J: TRBJ1-3; V: TRBV28; size: -; D: -; DNA: TGTGCCAGCAAACTCCACGGGGCTGGAAACACCATATATTTT; CDR3: CASKLHGAGNTIYF
length: 15; J: TRBJ2-1; V: TRBV12-3/TRBV12-4; size: few; D: TRBD2; DNA: TGTGCCAGCAGTTTGGGAGGGCCGTTGGGCAATGAGCAGTTCTTC; CDR3: CASSLGGPLGNEQFF
length: 13; J: TRBJ1-2; V: TRBV7-2; size: -; D: -; DNA: TGTGCCAGCAGCCAACCACAGGGATATGGCTACACCTTC; CDR3: CASSQPQGYGYTF
length: 14; J: TRBJ1-4; V: TRBV2; size: -; D: -; DNA: TGTGCCAGCAGTAGGGACAACCCGAGGGCAAAACTGTTTTTT; CDR3: CASSRDNPRAKLFF
length: 15; J: TRBJ2-1; V: TRBV7-2; size: many; D: TRBD2; DNA: TGTGCCAGCAGCCTGAGCGGGAGGGCCGACAATGAGCAGTTCTTC; CDR3: CASSLSGRADNEQFF
length: 16; J: TRBJ2-5; V: TRBV7-3; size: few; D: -; DNA: TGTGCCAGCAGCTTAATTCAGATTCGTGACCAAGAGACCCAGTACTTC; CDR3: CASSLIQIRDQETQYF
length: 15; J: TRBJ1-5; V: TRBV28; size: few; D: TRBD1; DNA: TGTGCCACGTCCCAGGGGACAGTTAGCAATCAGCCCCAGCATTTT; CDR3: CATSQGTVSNQPQHF
length: 14; J: TRBJ2-7; V: TRBV7-2; size: many; D: -; DNA: TGTGCCAGCAGGGGAGGGACATCTGGCTACGAGCAGTACTTC; CDR3: CASRGGTSGYEQYF
length: 13; J: TRBJ1-1; V: TRBV29-1; size: -; D: -; DNA: TGCAGCGCCTCAAGCCTGGCGAACACTGAAGCTTTCTTT; CDR3: CSASSLANTEAFF
length: 13; J: TRBJ2-7; V: TRBV29-1; size: few; D: TRBD2; DNA: TGCAGCGCTCGGGACGGAGCGGGATACGAGCAGTACTTC; CDR3: CSARDGAGYEQYF
length: 13; J: TRBJ1-5; V: TRBV27; size: once; D: -; DNA: TGTGCCAGCAGTTTTGAGGAGGGTCAGCCCCAGCATTTT; CDR3: CASSFEEGQPQHF
length: 14; J: TRBJ1-1; V: TRBV7-9; size: many; D: -; DNA: TGTGCCAGCAGCATAGACGGTTTGAACACTGAAGCTTTCTTT; CDR3: CASSIDGLNTEAFF
length: 14; J: TRBJ2-5; V: TRBV7-2; size: few; D: -; DNA: TGTGCCAGCAGCCCATCGAAGGTAGCCGGCCCCTGGTACTTC; CDR3: CASSPSKVAGPWYF